This T cell receptor (beta chain) was profiled in a study of cytomegalovirus exposure and HLA in healthy donors. Whole-study results and caveats: Previous analysis showed most TCR beta V segments were productive about 90% or about 30% of the time.

The primer mix had 60 Vbeta and 13 Jbeta primers. Profiled with immunoSEQ multiplex PCR; TCRdb holds only in-frame clones, not every one. The sample lists roughly 250,000 clones; 84% were seen once. Notes on this clone: Its antigen is still unknown.

The sequenced sample consisted of PBMCs. The TCR was taken from a woman between 35 and 50 years old in good health and CMV-seropositive.

In nucleotides, the CDR3 is TGTGCCAGCAGCTCGATTAGCGGGAACCAAGAGACCCAGTACTTC. Residues: CASSSISGNQETQYF. The chain employs TRBV11-2 and TRBJ2-5, with 8 bases matching TRBD2. V was clipped by 4 bases and J by 0 bases; unmatched bases: 4. From germline, CDR1 is SGHAT and CDR2 FQNNGV. The CDR3 is 15 residues long.